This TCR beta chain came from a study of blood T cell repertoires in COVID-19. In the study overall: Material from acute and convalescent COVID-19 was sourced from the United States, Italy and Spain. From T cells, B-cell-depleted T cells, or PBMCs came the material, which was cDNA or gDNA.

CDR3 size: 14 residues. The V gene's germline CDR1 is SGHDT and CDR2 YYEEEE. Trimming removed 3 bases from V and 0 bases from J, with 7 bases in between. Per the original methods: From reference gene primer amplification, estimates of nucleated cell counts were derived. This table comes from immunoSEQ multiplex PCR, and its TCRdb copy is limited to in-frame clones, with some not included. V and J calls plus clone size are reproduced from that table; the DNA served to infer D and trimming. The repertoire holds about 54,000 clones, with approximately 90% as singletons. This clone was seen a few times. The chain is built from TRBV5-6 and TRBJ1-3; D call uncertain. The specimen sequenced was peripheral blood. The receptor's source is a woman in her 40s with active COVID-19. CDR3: CASSWAASGNTIYF. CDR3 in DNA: TGTGCCAGCAGCTGGGCAGCCTCTGGAAACACCATATATTTT.